This TCR beta chain was sequenced during a study of early T cells in non-severe SARS-CoV-2 infection. Study-wide background: Chains were not paired, and sequencing was done on bulk RNA from unsorted whole blood.

Individual cDNA molecules carried attached unique molecular identifiers. TCRdb reprocessed the 5' RACE reads with MiXCR, giving one entry per CDR3 protein. This sample has tens of thousands of distinct CDR3 sequences; 14% occur once, and the top ten carry under 7.5%. At least ten counts were recorded for this clonotype. Its antigen remains unidentified. Study-wide findings and caveats: Comparison of clonotypes with VDJdb favored anti-spike CD8 responses while missing private and CD4 specificities.

This CDR3 has 14 amino acids. The V end lost 5 bases, the J end lost 1 base, and 11 bases lay between the germline ends. The germline V gene has CDR1 SGHNT and CDR2 YYREEE (reference sequence). This sequence joins TRBV5-4 and TRBJ2-3; D is ambiguous. This receptor was taken from an adult who was a healthcare worker with PCR-confirmed SARS-CoV-2 infection or an uninfected control (not recorded which). The sequencing input was whole blood. The CDR3 is CASRRAGGTDTQYF. The CDR3 coding sequence is TGTGCCAGCAGACGGGCTGGGGGCACAGATACGCAGTATTTT.